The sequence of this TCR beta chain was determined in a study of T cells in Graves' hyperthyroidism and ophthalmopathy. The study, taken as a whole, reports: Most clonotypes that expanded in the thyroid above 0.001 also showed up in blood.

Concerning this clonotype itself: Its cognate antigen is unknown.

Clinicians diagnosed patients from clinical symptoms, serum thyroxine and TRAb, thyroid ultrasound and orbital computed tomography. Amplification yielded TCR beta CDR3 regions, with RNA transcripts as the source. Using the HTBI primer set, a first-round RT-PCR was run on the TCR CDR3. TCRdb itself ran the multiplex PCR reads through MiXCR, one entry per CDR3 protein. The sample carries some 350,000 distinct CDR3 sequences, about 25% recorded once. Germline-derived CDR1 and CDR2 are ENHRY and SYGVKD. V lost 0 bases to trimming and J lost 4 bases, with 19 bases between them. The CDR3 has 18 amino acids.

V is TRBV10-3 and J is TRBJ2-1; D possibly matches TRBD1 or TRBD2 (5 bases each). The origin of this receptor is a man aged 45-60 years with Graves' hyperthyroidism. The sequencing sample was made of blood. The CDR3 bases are TGTGCCATCAGTGAGTCTATGGGACCCCAAGCCCCTTACAATGAGCAGTTCTTC. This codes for CAISESMGPQAPYNEQFF.